What follows are 25 T cell receptor beta chains derived from one specimen sequenced in a study of blood T cell repertoires in COVID-19. Sequencing used immunoSEQ multiplex PCR; TCRdb keeps in-frame clones, though not all of them. This table has 150,000 to 200,000 clones, around 80% appearing once. The sample was peripheral blood. These TCRs come from a man aged 60-69 years with acute or convalescent COVID-19.

V and J are TRBV7-2 and TRBJ2-7; D is unresolved. The CDR3 consists of 12 residues. Germline CDR1 SGHTA, CDR2 FQGNSA. V dropped 4 bases and J dropped 1 base, with 5 bases sitting between them. The CDR3 nucleotides are TGTGCCAGCAGCTCCCTGTCCTACGAGCAGTACTTC. This sequence encodes CASSSLSYEQYF.

The chain has TRBV7-8 and TRBJ2-7, with 7 positions matching TRBD2. The CDR3 has 13 residues. Germline CDR1 SGHVS, CDR2 FQNEAQ. The trim removed 5 bases at V and 6 bases at J, leaving 7 bases unmatched. CDR3 nucleotide sequence: TGTGCCAGCAGCCCCGGGGAGGGGCTCGAGCAGTACTTC. Amino acid sequence: CASSPGEGLEQYF.

V usage is TRBV30 and J usage is TRBJ1-5; perhaps TRBD1 as D (5 bases). Trimming cost V 5 bases and J 7 bases, with 15 bases left between them. The CDR3 sequence is 13 residues long. Germline CDR1 is GTSNPN and CDR2 is SVGIG (reference sequence). The CDR3 protein is CAWGRGVEQPQHF. CDR3 DNA sequence: TGTGCCTGGGGGCGGGGGGTGGAGCAGCCCCAGCATTTT.

The chain recombines TRBV6-1 with TRBJ2-3; 8 nucleotides line up with TRBD1. The CDR3 is made up of 14 amino acids. Germline CDR1 and CDR2: MNHNS and SASEGT. Trimming removed 2 bases from V and 4 bases from J; junction bases left unmatched: 2. CDR3 loop: CASSETGGADTQYF. The CDR3 DNA follows: TGTGCCAGCAGTGAAACAGGGGGTGCAGATACGCAGTATTTT.

This clone was recorded only once. This sequence joins TRBV7-8 and TRBJ1-2, with 7 bases fitting TRBD1. Unmatched junction bases numbered 6, after V lost 4 bases and J lost 1 base. This CDR3 has 15 amino acids. CDR1 is SGHVS, CDR2 FQNEAQ, per germline. The CDR3: CASSSRDRLNYGYTF. Written as DNA, the CDR3 is TGTGCCAGCAGCTCACGGGACAGACTTAACTATGGCTACACCTTC.

This clone came up once. This rearrangement joins TRBV12-5 to TRBJ2-7; 11 positions match TRBD1. The V gene's germline CDR1 is LGHNT and CDR2 FRNRAP. The CDR3 has 14 amino acids. With V trimmed by 5 bases and J by 6 bases, 6 bases remained unmatched. The CDR3 coding sequence is TGTGCTAGTGGTATCGGACAGGGGGCCTCCGAGCAGTACTTC. It codes for CASGIGQGASEQYF.

The rearrangement joins TRBV6-4 to TRBJ1-1; D not resolved. The V gene lost 3 bases and the J gene lost 0 bases, with 8 bases spanning the gap. Germline V gene lookup returns CDR1 MRHNA and CDR2 SNTAGT. The CDR3 covers 14 residues. The CDR3 loop reads CASSDWSMNTEAFF. The CDR3 DNA is TGTGCCAGCAGTGATTGGAGCATGAACACTGAAGCTTTCTTT.

The J gene is TRBJ1-2, the V gene TRBV4-3, with 9 nucleotides matching TRBD1. The germline V gene encodes CDR1 LGHNA and CDR2 YSLEER. Trimming removed 4 bases from V and 3 bases from J; junction bases left unmatched: 12. The CDR3 loop spans 17 amino acids. The CDR3 DNA reads as TGCGCCAGCAGCCCAATGGGGTCGGGACAGGGTGACTATGGCTACACCTTC. Translating it yields CASSPMGSGQGDYGYTF.

J is TRBJ2-1 and V is TRBV10-2; D unresolved. V was clipped by 0 bases and J by 9 bases, with 9 bases between them. Germline V gives CDR1 WSHSY, CDR2 SAAADI. The CDR3 contains 13 residues. The CDR3 loop is CASSESIALEQFF. As DNA, the CDR3 is TGCGCCAGCAGTGAGTCGATCGCGCTTGAGCAGTTCTTC.

This rearrangement joins TRBV5-6 to TRBJ2-7; the D gene is possibly TRBD2 (5 bases). V was clipped by 4 bases and J by 3 bases, with 11 bases between them. The CDR3 contains 13 residues. Per the germline V gene, CDR1 is SGHDT and CDR2 is YYEEEE. In DNA, the CDR3 is TGTGCCAGCAGCGCGGACGGGGACTACGAGCAGTACTTC. Its translation is CASSADGDYEQYF. Drawing the rest from reference TRBV5-6 and TRBJ2-7, the complete variable domain is DAGVTQSPTHLIKTRGQQVTLRCSPKSGHDTVSWYQQALGQGPQFIFQYYEEEERQRGNFPDRFSGHQFPNYSSELNVNALLLGDSALYLCASSADGDYEQYFGPGTRLTVT.

Regarding this clone: Distinct nucleotide sequences in the sample also encode this CDR3. The chain is built from TRBV3-1 (or the pseudogene TRBV3-2) and TRBJ2-1, with TRBD2 matching 11 bases. The CDR3 sequence is 15 residues long. Looked up from germline, CDR1 is LGHDT and CDR2 is YNNKEL (reference sequence). V shed 3 bases and J 4 bases; nucleotides not matched to a gene: 2. DNA of the CDR3: TGTGCCAGCAGCCATAGCGGGGGGGGATACAATGAGCAGTTCTTC. Its protein is CASSHSGGGYNEQFF.

This clone was detected only once. The chain uses TRBV6-6 and TRBJ1-1; a weak D match, TRBD1 (6 bases). CDR1 is MNHNY and CDR2 is SVGAGI in the germline V gene (reference sequence). The CDR3 runs 16 residues. Trimming took off 0 bases at V and 1 base at J, with 12 bases between the two ends. CDR3 nucleotide sequence: TGTGCCAGCAGTTACTCGAGACAGGTGACGAACACTGAAGCTTTCTTT. It specifies CASSYSRQVTNTEAFF.

CDR3 in amino acids: CASSAGGRQPQHF. The CDR3 DNA is TGTGCCAGCAGCGCCGGGGGGCGGCAGCCCCAGCATTTT. This sequence joins TRBV9 and TRBJ1-5; D might be TRBD1 (6 bases). The germline V and J ends were trimmed by 3 bases and 7 bases, with 11 bases remaining between them. The CDR3 consists of 13 residues. The germline CDR1 and CDR2 sequences are SGDLS and YYNGEE.

The rearrangement joins TRBV11-3 to TRBJ2-4, with 9 bases lining up with TRBD2. CDR3 size: 19 residues. Trimming at V came to 8 bases and at J to 0 bases, leaving 17 bases not matched to a gene. Germline V lookup: CDR1 SGHNT, CDR2 YENEEA. DNA for the CDR3: TGTGCCAGCTTCCTCCTCTCATTAGCGGGGGACGTAGCCAAAAACATTCAGTACTTC. This sequence encodes CASFLLSLAGDVAKNIQYF.

This sequence joins TRBV10-3 and TRBJ1-1; 9 nucleotides line up with TRBD1. V lost 7 bases to trimming and J lost 4 bases; unmatched junction nucleotides: 4. This CDR3 comprises 13 residues. Germline CDR1 ENHRY, CDR2 SYGVKD. The CDR3 nucleotides are TGTGCCATCACTGGGACAGGGACCACTGAAGCTTTCTTT. Translated: CAITGTGTTEAFF.

This chain links TRBV29-1 with TRBJ1-2, with D possibly TRBD1 on 5 matching bases. This CDR3 is 12 amino acids long. V was pared by 0 bases and J by 6 bases, with 8 bases between. CDR1 and CDR2 (germline): SQVTM, ANQGSEA. The DNA of the CDR3 is TGCAGCGTTGAAGACAGGGTAAATGGCTACACCTTC. It is translated as CSVEDRVNGYTF. Using reference TRBV29-1 and TRBJ1-2 for the parts outside the CDR3, the full variable domain is SAVISQKPSRDICQRGTSLTIQCQVDSQVTMMFWYRQQPGQSLTLIATANQGSEATYESGFVIDKFPISRPNLTFSTLTVSNMSPEDSSIYLCSVEDRVNGYTFGSGTRLTVV.

This clone came up a few times. The chain is built from TRBV19 and TRBJ2-5; 7 bases are shared with TRBD2. The CDR3 contains 17 residues. The germline V gene has CDR1 LNHDA and CDR2 SQIVND (reference sequence). V was pared by 1 base and J by 0 bases, with 8 bases of the junction left unmatched. DNA of the CDR3: TGTGCCAGTAGTATAGGAGGGCCAGCGGGGTACCAAGAGACCCAGTACTTC. This translates into CASSIGGPAGYQETQYF.

At least ten counts were recorded for this clone. The V and J genes are TRBV21-1 and TRBJ1-1. TRBV21-1 counts as a pseudogene. The CDR3 covers 14 residues. The CDR3: CASSKGEGNTEAFF. The DNA for the CDR3 is TGTGCCAGCAGCAAAGGGGAGGGGAACACTGAAGCTTTCTTT.

The chain uses TRBV19 and TRBJ2-1, with TRBD2 matching 11 bases. The V gene's germline CDR1 is LNHDA and CDR2 SQIVND (reference sequence). The CDR3 has 16 amino acids. J gave up 2 bases and V 4 bases, and 4 bases lay outside the gene matches. CDR3 coding DNA: TGTGCCAGTAGTACCAGACTAGCGGGGCCCTACAATGAGCAGTTCTTC. Its translation is CASSTRLAGPYNEQFF.

The chain recombines TRBV29-1 with TRBJ1-5, with D possibly TRBD1 on 6 matching bases. Trimming pared 4 bases from V and 7 bases from J, leaving 14 bases between. This CDR3 has 13 amino acids. Germline CDR1 is SQVTM and CDR2 is ANQGSEA. In nucleotides, the CDR3 is TGCAGCGTTGTGGGGGGCGGGGGACAGCCCCAGCATTTT. It is translated as CSVVGGGGQPQHF.

The J gene is TRBJ1-4, the V gene TRBV5-8, with 8 bases fitting TRBD1. This CDR3 is 14 amino acids long. V dropped 3 bases and J dropped 8; count of bases not matched to a gene: 6. CDR1 is SGHTS, CDR2 YDEGEE, per germline. CDR3 protein: CASSWTGSREKLFF. As DNA, the CDR3 is TGTGCCAGCAGCTGGACAGGGTCGCGGGAAAAACTGTTTTTT. Full variable domain (rest looked up from reference TRBV5-8 and TRBJ1-4): EAGVTQSPTHLIKTRGQQATLRCSPISGHTSVYWYQQALGLGLQFLLWYDEGEERNRGNFPPRFSGRQFPNYSSELNVNALELEDSALYLCASSWTGSREKLFFGSGTQLSVL.

Concerning this clone: The same CDR3 is also encoded by other DNA sequences in this sample. V gene TRBV19 combines with J gene TRBJ1-5, with TRBD1 identical over 7 bases. Germline V gene lookup returns CDR1 LNHDA and CDR2 SQIVND (reference sequence). With 3 bases clipped from V and 2 bases from J, the junction kept 4 bases outside the gene matches. This CDR3 has 15 residues. The CDR3 is CASSIRTGGNQPQHF. CDR3 coding DNA: TGTGCCAGTAGTATTAGGACAGGTGGCAATCAGCCCCAGCATTTT.

This clone turned up a few times. The chain recombines TRBV6-6 with TRBJ1-1; a possible D gene is TRBD1 (6 bases). CDR3 size: 13 residues. The V end was cut by 2 bases, the J end by 11 bases, with 15 bases between. Germline V gene lookup returns CDR1 MNHNY and CDR2 SVGAGI (reference sequence). CDR3 bases: TGTGCCAGCAGTTACCGGCTTACAGGGCAGGCTTTCTTT. Translating gives CASSYRLTGQAFF.

This clone was observed once. This chain links TRBV7-3 with TRBJ1-1; 12 bases match TRBD1. The CDR3 sequence is 16 residues long. The V and J ends lost 3 bases and 3 bases, in that order; junction bases with no gene match: 5. Germline V CDR1 and CDR2: SGHTA, FQGTGA. DNA for the CDR3: TGTGCCAGCAGCTTGGGACAGGGGGCGAAGGACACTGAAGCTTTCTTT. This encodes CASSLGQGAKDTEAFF.

In DNA form, the CDR3 reads TGTGCCACCAGTGATCCGGGACTAGCGGGGGCAGATACGCAGTATTTT. Its protein is CATSDPGLAGADTQYF. The V and J genes are TRBV24-1 and TRBJ2-3; 14 bases map to TRBD2. The V gene's germline CDR1 is KGHDR and CDR2 SFDVKD. V shed 3 bases, J shed 4 bases, and the junction held 2 bases outside the gene matches. The CDR3 length is 16 residues.